The 26 T cell receptor beta chains presented below share a single source sample, sequenced in a study of graft-versus-host responses after intestinal transplantation. The antigens these receptors bind are not known. Only in-frame clones appear in the TCRdb table, and some are missing; sequencing was by immunoSEQ multiplex PCR. In the table there are 90,000 to 150,000 clones, around 95% of which are singletons. The specimen comprised unstimulated CD8+ T cells sorted from spleen or lymph node cells, sampled before intestinal transplant. These TCRs come from a human donor who received an intestinal transplant.

Only one count was recorded for this clone. J is TRBJ1-1 and V is TRBV5-6; D gene ambiguous. Per the germline V gene, CDR1 is SGHDT and CDR2 is YYEEEE. This CDR3 contains 14 residues. Trimming shortened V by 2 bases and J by 2 bases, and 10 bases separated the two germline ends. The CDR3 DNA sequence: TGTGCCAGCAGCTTCGGAACAAGTAACACTGAAGCTTTCTTT. Its protein product is CASSFGTSNTEAFF.

The V call is TRBV25-1, the J call TRBJ1-1; 9 bases align to TRBD1. The V gene's germline CDR1 is MGHDK and CDR2 SYGVNS. CDR3 length: 15 amino acids. V dropped 3 bases and J dropped 7; count of bases not matched to a gene: 9. DNA of the CDR3: TGTGCCAGCAGTGACTGGGGACAGGGAGAAATTGAAGCTTTCTTT. Translated: CASSDWGQGEIEAFF.

The V and J genes are TRBV11-2 and TRBJ1-1, with TRBD1 matching 10 bases. Germline loops: CDR1 SGHAT, CDR2 FQNNGV. Trimming cost V 6 bases and J 4 bases; bases outside gene matches: 5. This CDR3 contains 14 residues. The CDR3 loop reads CASSSGTGATEAFF. The CDR3 bases are TGTGCCAGCAGTTCCGGGACAGGGGCCACTGAAGCTTTCTTT.

The chain is built from TRBV28 and TRBJ2-1; 8 nucleotides agree with TRBD1. The V gene's germline CDR1 is MDHEN and CDR2 SYDVKM. Unmatched junction bases numbered 13, after V lost 3 bases and J lost 9 bases. The CDR3 sequence is 16 residues long. CDR3 DNA: TGTGCCAGCAGTTTGTGGCTGGGACAGGAGGGGACTGAGCAGTTCTTC. Translated: CASSLWLGQEGTEQFF. Based on the CDR3 plus reference TRBV28 and TRBJ2-1, the full variable domain is DVKVTQSSRYLVKRTGEKVFLECVQDMDHENMFWYRQDPGLGLRLIYFSYDVKMKEKGDIPEGYSVSREKKERFSLILESASTNQTSMYLCASSLWLGQEGTEQFFGPGTRLTVL.

The chain couples TRBV7-9 to TRBJ1-1; unclear D gene. The CDR3 has 14 residues. Germline V gene data show CDR1 as SEHNR and CDR2 as FQNEAQ (reference sequence). V was cut by 5 bases and J by 3 bases, with 13 bases left in between. The CDR3 sequence: CASSPGVGYTEAFF. CDR3 sequence (DNA): TGTGCCAGCAGCCCAGGAGTGGGTTACACTGAAGCTTTCTTT.

In nucleotides, the CDR3 is TGTGCCAGCAGCGTAGACGGGGGCAATGAGCAGTTCTTC. It yields the protein CASSVDGGNEQFF. V gene TRBV9 combines with J gene TRBJ2-1, with a possible D match to TRBD2 (6 bases). Looked up from germline, CDR1 is SGDLS and CDR2 is YYNGEE. This CDR3 spans 13 amino acids. Trimming took 0 bases from V and 6 from J, leaving 7 bases between them.

The chain links TRBV4-1 to TRBJ1-4, with 7 bases that match TRBD1. Trimming cost V 7 bases and J 5 bases; bases outside gene matches: 7. The CDR3 totals 14 residues. The germline CDR1 and CDR2 sequences are MGHRA and YSYEKL. CDR3 region: CASTLRQGNEKLFF. In DNA, the CDR3 is TGCGCCAGCACCCTTCGACAGGGAAATGAAAAACTGTTTTTT.

Regarding this clone: Additional DNA sequences in this sample encode the identical CDR3. The chain's CDR3 is CASSLDYNEQFF. The CDR3 DNA sequence: TGTGCCAGCAGCTTAGACTACAATGAGCAGTTCTTC. The chain employs TRBV7-9 and TRBJ2-1; no definite D call. V shed 1 base and J shed 3 bases, with 1 base lying between them. This CDR3 has 12 amino acids. Germline V gives CDR1 SEHNR, CDR2 FQNEAQ (reference sequence).

The chain uses TRBV6-1 and TRBJ1-4, with D tentatively TRBD1 (5 bases). In germline, CDR1 is MNHNS, CDR2 SASEGT. Trimming removed 7 bases from V and 6 bases from J, with 18 bases in between. CDR3 size: 15 residues. Written as DNA, the CDR3 is TGTGCCAGCACTTATGGGACCCAGGGAGATGAAAAACTGTTTTTT. The encoded protein is CASTYGTQGDEKLFF.

The chain recombines TRBV4-3 with TRBJ2-7; D might be TRBD1 (6 bases). The germline gives CDR1 LGHNA, CDR2 YSLEER. The CDR3 consists of 15 residues. Trimming took off 4 bases at V and 3 bases at J, with 16 bases between the two ends. The DNA for the CDR3 is TGCGCCAGCAGCCCGGAAATGGACAGACTCTACGAGCAGTACTTC. This translates into CASSPEMDRLYEQYF.

The gene calls are TRBV10-2 and TRBJ2-7, with D hard to call. This CDR3 comprises 15 residues. The V gene lost 0 bases and the J gene lost 0 bases, with 9 bases spanning the gap. The V gene's germline CDR1 is WSHSY and CDR2 SAAADI. This CDR3 is CASSESNPSSYEQYF. In DNA, the CDR3 is TGCGCCAGCAGTGAGTCGAACCCGAGCTCCTACGAGCAGTACTTC.

The genes are TRBV29-1 and TRBJ1-1; D gene ambiguous. This CDR3 spans 10 amino acids. The ends were cut back, 4 bases at V and 8 bases at J, with 8 bases in the middle. CDR1 SQVTM and CDR2 ANQGSEA come from the germline V gene. The CDR3 nucleotides read TGCAGCGTTGTGGCCAGAGAAGCTTTCTTT. Its protein is CSVVAREAFF.

The rearrangement joins TRBV27 to TRBJ2-7, with TRBD1 matching over 7 bases. The CDR3 spans 13 residues. The V gene end was trimmed by 5 bases and the J gene end by 1 base; junction bases not matched to a gene: 2. The germline gives CDR1 MNHEY, CDR2 SMNVEV (reference sequence). DNA of the CDR3: TGTGCCAGCAGTGGGGACAGTTCCTACGAGCAGTACTTC. Encoded protein: CASSGDSSYEQYF.

This sequence joins TRBV19 and TRBJ2-7; the D call may be TRBD1 or TRBD2 (5 bases each). Germline loops: CDR1 LNHDA, CDR2 SQIVND (reference sequence). The CDR3 sequence is 13 residues long. V lost 5 bases and J lost 4, with 12 bases in between. The CDR3 here is CASSPGRTYEQYF. CDR3 nucleotides: TGTGCCAGTAGTCCGGGACGGACTTACGAGCAGTACTTC.

This chain joins TRBV4-3 and TRBJ2-1, with D tentatively TRBD1 (5 bases). V lost 4 bases and J lost 8, with 15 bases in between. The CDR3 contains 14 residues. Germline CDR1 LGHNA, CDR2 YSLEER. The CDR3 sequence: CASSPVSGLDEQFF. The CDR3 DNA is TGCGCCAGCAGCCCAGTGTCAGGGTTAGATGAGCAGTTCTTC.

CDR3: CASSPRGRGTSSRSYNEQFF. As DNA, the CDR3 is TGTGCCAGCAGCCCCCGGGGACGGGGGACTAGCTCCCGCTCCTACAATGAGCAGTTCTTC. The gene calls are TRBV9 and TRBJ2-1; TRBD2 matches at 9 bases. J lost 0 bases, V lost 4 bases, and 17 bases had no gene match. The CDR3 contains 20 residues. Germline CDR1 is SGDLS and CDR2 is YYNGEE.

V and J are TRBV19 and TRBJ2-7; unclear D gene. This CDR3 spans 13 amino acids. Between the trimmed V and J ends, which lost 4 bases and 4 bases, there was a span of 11 bases. The germline gives CDR1 LNHDA, CDR2 SQIVND (reference sequence). The CDR3 DNA sequence: TGTGCCAGTAGTAGGTGGGCCGGGTACGAGCAGTACTTC. Amino acid sequence: CASSRWAGYEQYF.

This rearrangement joins TRBV28 to TRBJ1-2; 7 positions match TRBD1. V shed 5 bases, J shed 6 bases, and the junction held 6 bases outside the gene matches. The CDR3 is 13 amino acids. The germline V gene encodes CDR1 MDHEN and CDR2 SYDVKM. Here the CDR3 reads CASSRQGSDGYTF. In DNA form, the CDR3 reads TGTGCCAGCAGTAGACAGGGCTCGGATGGCTACACCTTC.

The V gene is TRBV7-9, the J gene TRBJ1-4; tentative D call: TRBD1 (5 bases). There are 14 residues in the CDR3. The V gene's germline CDR1 is SEHNR and CDR2 FQNEAQ (reference sequence). V was trimmed by 1 base and J by 4 bases, leaving 7 bases between them. CDR3 nucleotides: TGTGCCAGCAGCTTAGGACAGTTTAATGAAAAACTGTTTTTT. As protein: CASSLGQFNEKLFF.

V and J are TRBV15 and TRBJ2-6; TRBD2 agrees at 7 bases. The CDR3 has 19 amino acids. The germline V gene encodes CDR1 LNHNV and CDR2 YYDKDF (reference sequence). Trimming removed 0 bases from V and 0 bases from J; junction bases left unmatched: 8. CDR3 sequence reads: CATSRDPGRASSGANVLTF. Written as DNA, the CDR3 is TGTGCCACCAGCAGAGACCCGGGGAGGGCCAGCTCTGGGGCCAACGTCCTGACTTTC. Complete variable domain (other parts from reference TRBV15 and TRBJ2-6): DAMVIQNPRYQVTQFGKPVTLSCSQTLNHNVMYWYQQKSSQAPKLLFHYYDKDFNNEADTPDNFQSRRPNTSFCFLDIRSPGLGDTAMYLCATSRDPGRASSGANVLTFGAGSRLTVL.

The chain joins TRBV9 to TRBJ2-1, with D possibly being TRBD1 (6 bases). The germline V gene has CDR1 SGDLS and CDR2 YYNGEE. The CDR3 contains 20 residues. V lost 3 bases and J lost 0, with 25 bases in between. The CDR3 region has the DNA TGTGCCAGCAGCGCCTGGCGAGGCAGGGGATATCAGAGCTCCTACAATGAGCAGTTCTTC. This gives the protein CASSAWRGRGYQSSYNEQFF.

V and J are TRBV14 and TRBJ2-7, with 14 positions matching TRBD2. This CDR3 is 15 amino acids long. Trimming at V came to 3 bases and at J to 6 bases, leaving 4 bases not matched to a gene. Germline V gene data show CDR1 as SGHDN and CDR2 as FVKESK. The CDR3, as DNA: TGTGCCAGCAGCCAGGCCGGGACTAGCGGGAGCGAGCAGTACTTC. Translated: CASSQAGTSGSEQYF.

The genes are TRBV7-8 and TRBJ2-3; weak D call: TRBD1 (5 bases). Germline lookup yields CDR1 SGHVS and CDR2 FQNEAQ. Trimming cost V 1 base and J 4 bases, with 15 bases left between them. This CDR3 contains 16 residues. CDR3 sequence reads: CASSLVGRVRADTQYF. CDR3 coding DNA: TGTGCCAGCAGCTTAGTCGGCAGGGTTAGGGCAGATACGCAGTATTTT.

The table lists this clone with a count of one. The V call is TRBV2, the J call TRBJ1-4; D might be TRBD1 (5 bases). Germline lookup yields CDR1 SNHLY and CDR2 FYNNEI. CDR3 length: 16 amino acids. V gave up 3 bases and J gave up 6 bases, with 17 bases separating them. This CDR3 reads CASSDDSRLGDEKLFF. Here the CDR3 DNA reads TGTGCCAGCAGTGACGACTCACGCCTAGGGGATGAAAAACTGTTTTTT.

The V gene is TRBV6-7, the J gene TRBJ1-1; the match to TRBD1 covers 9 bases. TRBV6-7 is an ORF, and what it does is uncertain. The CDR3 sequence is 14 residues long. The trim removed 6 bases at V and 5 bases at J, leaving 7 bases unmatched. This chain's CDR3 is CASSLQGAWTEAFF. Written as DNA, the CDR3 is TGTGCCAGCAGCTTACAGGGGGCATGGACTGAAGCTTTCTTT.

V usage is TRBV28 and J usage is TRBJ2-1, with 7 bases identical to TRBD2. Trimming took 2 bases from V and 3 from J; bases not matched to a gene: 10. Germline V CDR1 and CDR2: MDHEN, SYDVKM. The CDR3 has 17 amino acids. The CDR3 region has the DNA TGTGCCAGCAGTTTAAGCCTCACGACGGGAGGCTACAATGAGCAGTTCTTC. It specifies CASSLSLTTGGYNEQFF.